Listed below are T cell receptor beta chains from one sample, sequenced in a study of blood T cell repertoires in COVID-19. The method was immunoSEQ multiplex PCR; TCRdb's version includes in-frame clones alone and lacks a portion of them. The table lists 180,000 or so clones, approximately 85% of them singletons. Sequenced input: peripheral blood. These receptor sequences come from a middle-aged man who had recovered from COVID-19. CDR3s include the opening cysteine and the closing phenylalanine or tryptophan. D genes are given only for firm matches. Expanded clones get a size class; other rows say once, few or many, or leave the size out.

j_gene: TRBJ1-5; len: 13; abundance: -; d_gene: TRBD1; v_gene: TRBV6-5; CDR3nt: TGTGCCAGCAGTTCACAGGGGAATCAGCCCCAGCATTTT; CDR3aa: CASSSQGNQPQHF
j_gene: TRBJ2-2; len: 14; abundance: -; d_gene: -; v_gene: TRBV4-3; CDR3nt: TGCGCCAGCAGCCAAGAAACTATCACCGGGGAGCTGTTTTTT; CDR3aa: CASSQETITGELFF
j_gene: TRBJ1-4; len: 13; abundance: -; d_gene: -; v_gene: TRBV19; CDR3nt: TGTGCCAGTACCACGGAGCTTAATGAAAAACTGTTTTTT; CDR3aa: CASTTELNEKLFF
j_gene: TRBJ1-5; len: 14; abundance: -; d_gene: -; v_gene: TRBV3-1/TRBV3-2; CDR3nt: TGTGCCAGCAGCCAGGGGGCTCGGGGTCAGCCCCAGCATTTT; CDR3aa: CASSQGARGQPQHF
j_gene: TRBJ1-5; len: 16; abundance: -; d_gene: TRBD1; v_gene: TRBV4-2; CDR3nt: TGTGCCAGCAGCCTACGTTCGGGACAGGGGGTTCAGCCCCAGCATTTT; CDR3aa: CASSLRSGQGVQPQHF
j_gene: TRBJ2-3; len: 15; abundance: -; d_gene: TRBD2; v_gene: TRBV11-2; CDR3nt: TGTGCCAGCAGCCCCGGGGGGTCTAGCACAGATACGCAGTATTTT; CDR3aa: CASSPGGSSTDTQYF
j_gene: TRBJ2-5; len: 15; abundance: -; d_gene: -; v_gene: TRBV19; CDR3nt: TGTGCCAGTAGTACCTCAGGACAGCGCCGGGAGACCCAGTACTTC; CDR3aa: CASSTSGQRRETQYF
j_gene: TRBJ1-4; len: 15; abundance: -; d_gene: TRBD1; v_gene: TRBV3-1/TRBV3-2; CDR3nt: TGTGCCAGCAGCCTCCGGGGACAGGGGAATGAAAAACTGTTTTTT; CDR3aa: CASSLRGQGNEKLFF
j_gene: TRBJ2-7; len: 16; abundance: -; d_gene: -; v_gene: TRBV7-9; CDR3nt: TGTGCCAGCAGCTTCGGAGGGGGCAAGTCCTCCTACGAGCAGTACTTC; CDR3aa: CASSFGGGKSSYEQYF
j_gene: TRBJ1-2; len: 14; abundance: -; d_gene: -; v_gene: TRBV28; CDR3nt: TGTGCCAGCAGTTTAGGAGGGACCGACTATGGCTACACCTTC; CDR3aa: CASSLGGTDYGYTF
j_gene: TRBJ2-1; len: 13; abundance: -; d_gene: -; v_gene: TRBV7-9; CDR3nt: TGTGCCAGCAGCCCCCCGCCGGGCAATGAGCAGTTCTTC; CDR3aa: CASSPPPGNEQFF
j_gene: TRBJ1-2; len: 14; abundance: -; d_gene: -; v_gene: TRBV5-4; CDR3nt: TGTGCCAGCAGCTTGGTCTCAGGGGACTATGGCTACACCTTC; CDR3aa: CASSLVSGDYGYTF
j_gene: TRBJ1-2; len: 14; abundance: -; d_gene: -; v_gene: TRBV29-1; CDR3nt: TGCAGCGTTGCCTCAGGACTAGCTAACTATGGCTACACCTTC; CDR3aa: CSVASGLANYGYTF
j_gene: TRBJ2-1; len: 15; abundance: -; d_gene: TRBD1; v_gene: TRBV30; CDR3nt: TGTGCCTGGAGTGTAGAGGACAGGGCCTACAATGAGCAGTTCTTC; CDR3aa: CAWSVEDRAYNEQFF
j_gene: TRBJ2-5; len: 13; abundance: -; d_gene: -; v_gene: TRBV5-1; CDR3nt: TGCGCCAGCAGCGTTACAGGGTGGGAGACCCAGTACTTC; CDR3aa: CASSVTGWETQYF
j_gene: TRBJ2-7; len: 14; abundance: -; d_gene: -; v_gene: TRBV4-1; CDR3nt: TGCGCCAGCAGCCTTACTAGCACCAACTACGAGCAGTACTTC; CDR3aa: CASSLTSTNYEQYF
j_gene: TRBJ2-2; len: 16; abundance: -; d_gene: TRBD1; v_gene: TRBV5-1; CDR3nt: TGCGCCAGCAGCTTGCGGGGACAGGGGGCGTCCGGGGAGCTGTTTTTT; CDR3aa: CASSLRGQGASGELFF
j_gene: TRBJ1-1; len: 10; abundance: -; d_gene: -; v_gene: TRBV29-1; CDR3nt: TGCAGCGCGGGTTCGGGGGAAGCTTTCTTT; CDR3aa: CSAGSGEAFF
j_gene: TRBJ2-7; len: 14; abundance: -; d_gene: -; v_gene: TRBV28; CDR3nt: TGTGCCAGCAGTCTGACAGGGACGGGGGGGGAGCAGTACTTC; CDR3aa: CASSLTGTGGEQYF
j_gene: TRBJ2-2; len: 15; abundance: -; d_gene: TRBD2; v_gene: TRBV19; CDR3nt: TGTGCCAGTAGTCTGGGACTACCGAACACCGGGGAGCTGTTTTTT; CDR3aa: CASSLGLPNTGELFF
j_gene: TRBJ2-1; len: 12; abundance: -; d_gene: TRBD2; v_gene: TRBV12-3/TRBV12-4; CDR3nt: TGTGCCAGCAGTTCCCTACTAGCGCGAGAGTTCTTC; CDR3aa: CASSSLLAREFF
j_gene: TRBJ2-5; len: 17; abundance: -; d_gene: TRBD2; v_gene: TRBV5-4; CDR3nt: TGTGCCAGCAGTCTGGGATCTAGCGGGAGGGCCGTGGAGACCCAGTACTTC; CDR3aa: CASSLGSSGRAVETQYF
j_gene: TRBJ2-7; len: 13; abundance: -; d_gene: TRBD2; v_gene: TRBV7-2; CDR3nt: TGTGCCAGCAGCCGGACTAGGCAAGCCGAGCAGTACTTC; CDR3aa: CASSRTRQAEQYF
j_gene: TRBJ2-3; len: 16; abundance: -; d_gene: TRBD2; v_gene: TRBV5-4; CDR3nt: TGTGCCAGCCCCGATGCGGGGACTAGCTTCACAGATACGCAGTATTTT; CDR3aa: CASPDAGTSFTDTQYF
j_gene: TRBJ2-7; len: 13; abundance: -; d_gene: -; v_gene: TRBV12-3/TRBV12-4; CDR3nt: TGTGCCAGCAGTTTAAGACTTGCCAACGAGCAGTACTTC; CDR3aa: CASSLRLANEQYF
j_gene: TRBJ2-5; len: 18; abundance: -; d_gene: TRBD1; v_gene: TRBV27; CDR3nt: TGTGCCAGCAGTTTATCGGGCCTCAGACAGGGAACAAGGGAGACCCAGTACTTC; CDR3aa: CASSLSGLRQGTRETQYF
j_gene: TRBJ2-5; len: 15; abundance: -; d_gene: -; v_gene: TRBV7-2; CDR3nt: TGTGCCAGCAGCTTCCAAGGGGGGGCTGGGGAGACCCAGTACTTC; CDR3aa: CASSFQGGAGETQYF
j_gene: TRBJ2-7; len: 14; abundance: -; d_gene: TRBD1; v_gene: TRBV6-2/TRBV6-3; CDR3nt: TGTGCCAGCAGCTGGGACAGGCTAGTGTACGAGCAGTACTTC; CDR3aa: CASSWDRLVYEQYF
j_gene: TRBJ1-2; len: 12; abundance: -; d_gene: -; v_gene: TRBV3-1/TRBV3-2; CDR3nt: TGTGCCAGCAGCCAAACCGAGGGTGGCTACACCTTC; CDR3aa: CASSQTEGGYTF
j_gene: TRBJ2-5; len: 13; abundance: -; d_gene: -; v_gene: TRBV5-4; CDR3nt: TGTGCCAGCAGCTTGGGTGTACGGGAGACCCAGTACTTC; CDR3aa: CASSLGVRETQYF
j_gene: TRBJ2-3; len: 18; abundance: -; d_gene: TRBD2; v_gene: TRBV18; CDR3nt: TGTGCCAGCTCACCCAAGGGTCCCGGGACTAGCGGTTTGGATACGCAGTATTTT; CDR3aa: CASSPKGPGTSGLDTQYF
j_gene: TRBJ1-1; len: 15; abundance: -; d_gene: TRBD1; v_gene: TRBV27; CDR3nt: TGTGCCAGCAGACTACTCTCAGGGGGCGGCACTGAAGCTTTCTTT; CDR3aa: CASRLLSGGGTEAFF
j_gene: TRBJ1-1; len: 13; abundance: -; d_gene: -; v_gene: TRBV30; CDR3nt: TGTGCCTGGAGTCGGGGGGTAGGGACTGAAGCTTTCTTT; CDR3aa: CAWSRGVGTEAFF
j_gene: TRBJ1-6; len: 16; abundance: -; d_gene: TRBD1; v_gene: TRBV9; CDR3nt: TGTGCCAGCAGCTTCGACAGGGGGGGTGGTAATTCACCCCTCCACTTT; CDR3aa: CASSFDRGGGNSPLHF
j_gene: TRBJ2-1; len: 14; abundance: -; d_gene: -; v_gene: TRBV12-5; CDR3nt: TGTGCTAGTGGTTTGGCGAGGGAGCGTAAGGGGCAGTTCTTC; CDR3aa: CASGLARERKGQFF
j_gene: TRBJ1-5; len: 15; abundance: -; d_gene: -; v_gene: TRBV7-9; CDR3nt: TGTGCCAGCAGCTTATCCGGGGCGGGGGATCAGCCCCAGCATTTT; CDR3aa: CASSLSGAGDQPQHF
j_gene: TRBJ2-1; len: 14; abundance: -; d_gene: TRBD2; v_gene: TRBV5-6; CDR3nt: TGTGCCAGCAGCCCGGGACTAGCGTACAATGAGCAGTTCTTC; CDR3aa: CASSPGLAYNEQFF
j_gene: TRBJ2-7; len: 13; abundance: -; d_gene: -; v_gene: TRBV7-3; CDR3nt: TGTGCCAGCAGCCTATCCGACACCTACGAGCAGTACTTC; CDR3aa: CASSLSDTYEQYF
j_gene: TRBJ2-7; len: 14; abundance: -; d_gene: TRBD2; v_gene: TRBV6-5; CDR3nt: TGTGCCAGCGGGCTAGCGGGAGGTCCCTACGAGCAGTACTTC; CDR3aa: CASGLAGGPYEQYF
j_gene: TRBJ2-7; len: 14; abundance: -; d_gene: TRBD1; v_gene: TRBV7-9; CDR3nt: TGTGCCAGCAGCTCAACAGGGGGAGACTACGAGCAGTACTTC; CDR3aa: CASSSTGGDYEQYF
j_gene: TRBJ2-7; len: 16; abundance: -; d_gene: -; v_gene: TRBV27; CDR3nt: TGTGCCAGCAGTTTATCGTCGGGGGACAGATCCTACGAGCAGTACTTC; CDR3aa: CASSLSSGDRSYEQYF
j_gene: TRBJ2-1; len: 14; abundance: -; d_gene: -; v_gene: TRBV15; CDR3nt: TGTGCCACCAGCAGAGACAGGGGAAACAATGAGCAGTTCTTC; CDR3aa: CATSRDRGNNEQFF
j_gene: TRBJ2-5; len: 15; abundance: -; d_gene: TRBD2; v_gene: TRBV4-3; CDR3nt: TGCGCCAGCAGCCAAGATCCGGGTAGCGGGAGGACCCAGTACTTC; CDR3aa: CASSQDPGSGRTQYF
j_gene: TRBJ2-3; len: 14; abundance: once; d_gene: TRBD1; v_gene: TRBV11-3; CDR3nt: TGTGCCAGCAGCCCAGGACAGGGGTCAGATACGCAGTATTTT; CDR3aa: CASSPGQGSDTQYF
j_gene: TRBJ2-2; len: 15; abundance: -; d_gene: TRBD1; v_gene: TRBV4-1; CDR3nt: TGCGCCAGCAGCTTAAACAGGGGGCACGGCGGGGAGCTGTTTTTT; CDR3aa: CASSLNRGHGGELFF
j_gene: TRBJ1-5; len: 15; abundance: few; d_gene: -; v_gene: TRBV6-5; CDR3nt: TGTGCCAGCAGTCAGGGGCTGTTCGGCAATCAGCCCCAGCATTTT; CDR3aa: CASSQGLFGNQPQHF
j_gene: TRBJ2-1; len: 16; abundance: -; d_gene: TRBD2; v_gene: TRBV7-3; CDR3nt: TGTGCCAGCAGCTTAAAGGAACTAGCGGGGGGGAATGAGCAGTTCTTC; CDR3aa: CASSLKELAGGNEQFF
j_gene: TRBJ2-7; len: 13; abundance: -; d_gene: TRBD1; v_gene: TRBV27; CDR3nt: TGTGCCAGCAGTAGGGACAGGGGTTGGGAGCAGTACTTC; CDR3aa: CASSRDRGWEQYF
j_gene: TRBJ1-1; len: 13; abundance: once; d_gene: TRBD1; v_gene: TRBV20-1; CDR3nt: TGCAGTGCTAGTGGGACAGGGGGTTATGAGGCTTTCTTT; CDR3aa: CSASGTGGYEAFF
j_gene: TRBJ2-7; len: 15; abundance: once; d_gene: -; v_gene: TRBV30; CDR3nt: TGTGCCTGGAGTCCCAACAGGGAAAGAGACTACGAGCAGTACTTC; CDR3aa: CAWSPNRERDYEQYF
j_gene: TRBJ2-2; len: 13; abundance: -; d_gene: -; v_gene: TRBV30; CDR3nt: TGTGCCTGCAGACTAACTAAGCCCGGGGAGCTGTTTTTT; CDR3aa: CACRLTKPGELFF
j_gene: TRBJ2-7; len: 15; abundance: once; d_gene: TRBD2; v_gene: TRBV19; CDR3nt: TGTGCCAGTAGTAGGGGGACTAGCGGGGGCTACGAGCAGTACTTC; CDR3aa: CASSRGTSGGYEQYF
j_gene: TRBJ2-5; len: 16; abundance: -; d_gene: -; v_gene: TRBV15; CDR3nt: TGTGCCACCAGCAGAGGGAGTACGGGAGTGGGAGAGACCCAGTACTTC; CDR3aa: CATSRGSTGVGETQYF
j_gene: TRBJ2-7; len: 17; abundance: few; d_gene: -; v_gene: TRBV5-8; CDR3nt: TGTGCCAGCAGCAAAACTGTGGTGGCAGGGTCATCCTACGAGCAGTACTTC; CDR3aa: CASSKTVVAGSSYEQYF
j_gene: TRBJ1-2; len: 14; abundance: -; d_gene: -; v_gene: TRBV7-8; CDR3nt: TGTGCCAGCAGCTTAGAGCGACGGTTCTATGGCTACACCTTC; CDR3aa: CASSLERRFYGYTF
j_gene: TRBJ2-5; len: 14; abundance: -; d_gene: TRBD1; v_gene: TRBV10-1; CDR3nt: TGCGCCAGCAGTGGACAGGGTCTAGTGGAGACCCAGTACTTC; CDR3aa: CASSGQGLVETQYF
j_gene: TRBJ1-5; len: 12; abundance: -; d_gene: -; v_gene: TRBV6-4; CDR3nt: TGTGCCAGCAGTGGCCTGGACACCCCCCAGCATTTT; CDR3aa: CASSGLDTPQHF